This T cell receptor beta chain was sequenced for a study of shared clonotypes between healthy human individuals. The assay was run at deep level. The authors ran unsorted PBMC replicate PCRs on about 300 ng DNA, 25,000 to 35,000 T cell genomes. The data were produced by immunoSEQ multiplex PCR, yet TCRdb's version contains in-frame clones alone and is incomplete. The sample shows fewer than 600,000 clones, approximately 85% of them seen only once. V lost 3 bases, J lost 4 bases, and 6 bases stayed unmatched. CDR1 MDHEN and CDR2 SYDVKM come from the germline V gene. The CDR3 sequence is 15 residues long. The study drew its donors from healthy HIV-negative adults without recent acute infections or vaccinations. Notes on this clone: Distinct nucleotide sequences in the sample also encode this CDR3.

The sequencing sample was made of PBMCs. This chain connects TRBV28 to TRBJ2-1; 7 bases fit TRBD2. This clonotype originated in a woman aged 40 to 50 in good health. Some clones in this sample may be carry-over from other donors' samples. CDR3 bases: TGTGCCAGCAGTTTGTCGGCGGGAGCTTACAATGAGCAGTTCTTC. Protein product: CASSLSAGAYNEQFF.